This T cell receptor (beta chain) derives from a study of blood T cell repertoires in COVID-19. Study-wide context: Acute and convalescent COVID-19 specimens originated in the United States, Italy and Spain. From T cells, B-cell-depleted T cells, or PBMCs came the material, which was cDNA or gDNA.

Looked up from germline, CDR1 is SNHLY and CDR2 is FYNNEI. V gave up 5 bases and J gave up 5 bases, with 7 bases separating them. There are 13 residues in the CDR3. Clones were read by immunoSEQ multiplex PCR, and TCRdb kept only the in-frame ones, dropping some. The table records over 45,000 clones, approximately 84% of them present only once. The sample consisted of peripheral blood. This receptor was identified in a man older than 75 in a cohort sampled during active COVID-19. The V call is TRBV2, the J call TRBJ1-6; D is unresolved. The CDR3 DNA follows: TGTGCCAGCAGTATTAATGATAATTCACCCCTCCACTTT. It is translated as CASSINDNSPLHF.